The entry that follows covers one T cell receptor (beta chain) sequence. Antigen: not known. This sample stems from a study of Ad26.COV2.S vaccination and SARS-CoV-2 variants. Study-wide context: Trial arm assignment for the donor was COV1001 Ad26.COV2.S.

Study-wide points: Participants in the vaccine arm had higher spike-specific TCR breadth; placebo recipients had lower. Total T cell responses were possibly underestimated by TCR breadth and depth analyses.

Regarding treatment: some 19 received Ad26.COV2.S at low or high dose, single or two shots; roughly five received placebo; per-sample allocation not given. It was on day 63 after the first vaccine or placebo injection that samples were taken. TCRdb keeps only in-frame clones here, not all; method: immunoSEQ multiplex PCR. This sample has around 450,000 clones, with about 89% found just once. The length of the CDR3 is 16 residues. Germline V lookup: CDR1 SGDLS, CDR2 YYNGEE. Unmatched junction bases numbered 9, after V lost 4 bases and J lost 2 bases. The specimen comprised peripheral blood, sampled in a trial of Ad26.COV2.S vaccine versus placebo. J is TRBJ2-5 and V is TRBV9, with 9 bases fitting TRBD2. The clonotype originates from a person between 18 and 65 years old who received the Ad26.COV2.S COVID-19 vaccine or a placebo. The DNA for the CDR3 is TGTGCCAGCAGCAAAGACGCTAGCGGGGTACAAGAGACCCAGTACTTC. The encoded protein is CASSKDASGVQETQYF.